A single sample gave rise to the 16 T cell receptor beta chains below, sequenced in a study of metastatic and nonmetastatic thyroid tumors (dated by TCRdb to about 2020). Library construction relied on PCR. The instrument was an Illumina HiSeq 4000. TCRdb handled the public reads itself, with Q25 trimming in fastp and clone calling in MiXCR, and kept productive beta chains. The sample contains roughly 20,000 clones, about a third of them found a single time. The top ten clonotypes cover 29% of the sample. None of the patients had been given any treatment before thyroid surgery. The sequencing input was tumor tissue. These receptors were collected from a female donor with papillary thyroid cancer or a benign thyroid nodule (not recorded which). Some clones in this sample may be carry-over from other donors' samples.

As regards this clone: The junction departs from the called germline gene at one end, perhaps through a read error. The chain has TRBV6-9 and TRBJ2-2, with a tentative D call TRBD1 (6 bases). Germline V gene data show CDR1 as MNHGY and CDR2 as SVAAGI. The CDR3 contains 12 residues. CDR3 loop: CASSVDSGELFF. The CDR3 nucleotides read TGCGCCAGCAGTGTGGACAGCGGGGAGCTGTTTTTT.

CDR3 nucleotide sequence: TGCAGTGCTACGAAAACAGGGTATCGGGCTGAAGCTTTCTTT. This translates into CSATKTGYRAEAFF. This sequence joins TRBV20-1 and TRBJ1-1; weak D call: TRBD1 (6 bases). V was pared by 4 bases and J by 6 bases, with 18 bases between. Germline CDR1 reads DFQATT; CDR2 reads SNEGSKA (reference sequence). The CDR3 runs 14 residues.

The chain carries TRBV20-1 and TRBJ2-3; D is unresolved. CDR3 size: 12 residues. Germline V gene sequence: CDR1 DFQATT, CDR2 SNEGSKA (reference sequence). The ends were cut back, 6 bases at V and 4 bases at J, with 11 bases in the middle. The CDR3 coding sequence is TGCAGTGCCGCCCTCTTGCCAGATACGCAGTATTTT. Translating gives CSAALLPDTQYF.

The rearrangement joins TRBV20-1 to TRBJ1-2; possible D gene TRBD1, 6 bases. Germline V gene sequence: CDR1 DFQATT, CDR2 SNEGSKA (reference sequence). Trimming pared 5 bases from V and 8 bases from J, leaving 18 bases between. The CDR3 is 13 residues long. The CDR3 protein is CSASPGEYLGYTF. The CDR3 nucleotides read TGCAGTGCTTCCCCAGGGGAGTACTTGGGCTACACCTTC.

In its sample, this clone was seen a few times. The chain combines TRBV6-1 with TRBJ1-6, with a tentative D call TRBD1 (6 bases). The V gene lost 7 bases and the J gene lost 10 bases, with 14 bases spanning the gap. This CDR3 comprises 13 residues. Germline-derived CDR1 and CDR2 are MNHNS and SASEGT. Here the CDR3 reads CASTPTGLSPLHF. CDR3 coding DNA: TGTGCCAGCACCCCGACAGGATTATCACCCCTCCACTTT.

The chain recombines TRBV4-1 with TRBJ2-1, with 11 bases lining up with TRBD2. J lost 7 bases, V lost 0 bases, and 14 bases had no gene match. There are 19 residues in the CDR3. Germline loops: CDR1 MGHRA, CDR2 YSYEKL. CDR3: CASSQEGTSGSSIGNEQFF. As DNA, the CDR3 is TGCGCCAGCAGCCAAGAGGGAACTAGCGGGAGTAGTATAGGGAATGAGCAGTTCTTC.

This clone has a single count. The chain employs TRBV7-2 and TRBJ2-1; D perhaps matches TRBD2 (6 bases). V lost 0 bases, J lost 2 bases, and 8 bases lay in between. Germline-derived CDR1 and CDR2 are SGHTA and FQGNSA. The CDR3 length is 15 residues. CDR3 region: CASSLAGGTYNEQFF. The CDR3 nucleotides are TGTGCCAGCAGCTTAGCGGGAGGCACCTACAATGAGCAGTTCTTC.

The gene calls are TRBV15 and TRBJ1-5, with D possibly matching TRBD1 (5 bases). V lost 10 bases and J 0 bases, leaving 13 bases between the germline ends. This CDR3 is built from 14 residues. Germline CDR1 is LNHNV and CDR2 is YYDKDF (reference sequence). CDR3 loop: CANRSTASNQPQHF. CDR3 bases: TGTGCCAACAGGTCGACAGCTAGCAATCAGCCCCAGCATTTT.

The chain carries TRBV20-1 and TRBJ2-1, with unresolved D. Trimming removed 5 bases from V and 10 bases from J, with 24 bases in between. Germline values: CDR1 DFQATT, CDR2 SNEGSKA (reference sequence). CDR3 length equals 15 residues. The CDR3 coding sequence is TGCAGTGCTGAGGACGGAGAGGCGACTTATGAGGAGCAGTTCTTC. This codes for CSAEDGEATYEEQFF.

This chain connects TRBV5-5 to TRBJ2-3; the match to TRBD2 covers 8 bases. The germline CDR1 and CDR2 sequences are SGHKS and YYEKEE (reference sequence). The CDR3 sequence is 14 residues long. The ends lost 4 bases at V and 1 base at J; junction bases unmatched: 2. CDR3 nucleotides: TGTGCCAGCAGCCCGGGGGGGGGCACAGATACGCAGTATTTT. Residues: CASSPGGGTDTQYF.

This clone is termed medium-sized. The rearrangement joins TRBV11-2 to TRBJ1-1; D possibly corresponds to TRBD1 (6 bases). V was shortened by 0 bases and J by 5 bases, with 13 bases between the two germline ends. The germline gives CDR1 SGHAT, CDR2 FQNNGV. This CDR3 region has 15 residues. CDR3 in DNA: TGTGCCAGCAGCTTAGAACCGGGGGCGGGTACTGAAGCTTTCTTT. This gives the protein CASSLEPGAGTEAFF.

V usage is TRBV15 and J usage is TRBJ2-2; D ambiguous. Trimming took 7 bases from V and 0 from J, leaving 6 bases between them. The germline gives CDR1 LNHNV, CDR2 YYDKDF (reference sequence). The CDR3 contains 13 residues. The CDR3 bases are TGTGCCACCACTGAGACGAACACCGGGGAGCTGTTTTTT. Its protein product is CATTETNTGELFF.

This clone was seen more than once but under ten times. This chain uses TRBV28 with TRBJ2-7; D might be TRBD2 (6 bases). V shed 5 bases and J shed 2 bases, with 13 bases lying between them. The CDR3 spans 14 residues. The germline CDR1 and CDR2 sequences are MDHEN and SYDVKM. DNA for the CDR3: TGTGCCAGCAGTCGGAGGGACGGGACCTACGAGCAGTACTTC. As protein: CASSRRDGTYEQYF.

CDR3 coding DNA: TGTGCCAGCAGCTTAGCCCCGGGACTAGCGAACACCGGGGAGCTGTTTTTT. This encodes CASSLAPGLANTGELFF. The rearrangement joins TRBV7-3 to TRBJ2-2; TRBD2 agrees at 8 bases. The CDR3 is made up of 17 amino acids. CDR1 is SGHTA and CDR2 is FQGTGA in the germline V gene. V trimming: 2 bases; J trimming: 0 bases; junction bases outside the gene matches: 5.

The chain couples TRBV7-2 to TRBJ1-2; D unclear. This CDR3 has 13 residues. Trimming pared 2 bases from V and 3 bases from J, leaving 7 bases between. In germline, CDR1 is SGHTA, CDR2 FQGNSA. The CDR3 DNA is TGTGCCAGCAGCTTAAAGGCCCACTATGGCTACACCTTC. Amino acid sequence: CASSLKAHYGYTF.

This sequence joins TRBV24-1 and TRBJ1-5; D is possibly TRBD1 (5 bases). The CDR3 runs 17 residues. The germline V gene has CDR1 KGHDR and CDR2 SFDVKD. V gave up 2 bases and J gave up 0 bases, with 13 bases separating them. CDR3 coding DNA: TGTGCCACCAGTGATTCCCTGGACATCAATAGCAATCAGCCCCAGCATTTT. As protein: CATSDSLDINSNQPQHF.